These 15 T cell receptor beta chains came from one sample sequenced in a study of identical twins. Using its own MiXCR run on the 5' RACE reads, TCRdb lists one record per CDR3 protein. The sample includes over 200,000 distinct CDR3 sequences, under 8.5% of them seen just once. These data were likewise used in another study, on T cells expressing NK-cell markers.

Sequenced sample: CD8+ T cells sorted from blood. All receptors come from a woman aged 18-29 years in good health.

This clonotype was seen repeatedly, ten times or more. The rearrangement joins TRBV12-3 or TRBV12-4 to TRBJ2-1; weak D call: TRBD2 (5 bases). The CDR3 is made up of 15 amino acids. Trimming removed 2 bases from V and 0 bases from J, with 8 bases in between. The CDR3 coding sequence is TGTGCCAGCAGTTTACTAGCTCCCTCCTACAATGAGCAGTTCTTC. It translates to CASSLLAPSYNEQFF.

This clonotype was seen a handful of times. This rearrangement joins TRBV3-1 to TRBJ1-1; 8 bases are shared with TRBD1. This CDR3 has 12 residues. From germline, CDR1 is LGHDT and CDR2 YNNKEL (reference sequence). Losses at the gene ends were 1 base for V and 8 bases for J; bases not matched to a gene: 0. The CDR3, as DNA: TGTGCCAGCAGCCAAGGGACAGGGGAAGCTTTCTTT. Translated, it gives CASSQGTGEAFF. The entire variable domain, with the rest obtained from reference TRBV3-1 and TRBJ1-1, is as follows: DTAVSQTPKYLVTQMGNDKSIKCEQNLGHDTMYWYKQDSKKFLKIMFSYNNKELIINETVPNRFSPKSPDKAHLNLHINSLELGDSAVYFCASSQGTGEAFFGQGTRLTVV.

This clonotype was observed a few times. The gene calls are TRBV7-8 and TRBJ2-1; possibly TRBD2 for D (6 bases). CDR1 and CDR2 (germline): SGHVS, FQNEAQ. Trimming took off 1 base at V and 2 bases at J, with 18 bases between the two ends. This CDR3 spans 18 amino acids. CDR3 DNA sequence: TGTGCCAGCAGCTTAGTTGCGGGGCCGACTACCCCCTACAATGAGCAGTTCTTC. It yields the protein CASSLVAGPTTPYNEQFF.

This clonotype was seen a handful of times. V is TRBV7-9 and J is TRBJ1-2; 9 bases map to TRBD1. Germline-derived CDR1 and CDR2 are SEHNR and FQNEAQ (reference sequence). CDR3 length: 13 amino acids. Germline trimming cut 8 bases from V and 7 bases from J; bases unmatched to any gene: 8. The CDR3 reads CASRTGTGSGYTF. CDR3 nucleotide sequence: TGTGCCAGCCGCACCGGGACAGGGTCTGGCTACACCTTC. The whole variable domain, remainder taken from reference TRBV7-9 and TRBJ1-2, is DTGVSQNPRHKITKRGQNVTFRCDPISEHNRLYWYRQTLGQGPEFLTYFQNEAQLEKSRLLSDRFSAERPKGSFSTLEIQRTEQGDSAMYLCASRTGTGSGYTFGSGTRLTVV.

This clonotype came up a few times. The V call is TRBV20-1, the J call TRBJ2-1; 7 positions agree with TRBD2. Germline CDR1 and CDR2: DFQATT and SNEGSKA (reference sequence). V lost 0 bases and J lost 8; bases outside the gene matches: 10. This CDR3 has 15 amino acids. CDR3 region: CSARDRTQSGDEQFF. The CDR3 nucleotides are TGCAGTGCTAGAGATAGGACACAGAGCGGGGATGAGCAGTTCTTC.

V usage is TRBV28 and J usage is TRBJ2-5, with 7 bases lining up with TRBD1. CDR3 length: 14 residues. Trimming at V came to 5 bases and at J to 2 bases, leaving 5 bases not matched to a gene. Germline CDR1 and CDR2: MDHEN and SYDVKM. CDR3 amino acids: CASSPLGQQETQYF. DNA for the CDR3: TGTGCCAGCAGTCCCCTGGGACAGCAAGAGACCCAGTACTTC.

This clonotype has just a few counts. The gene calls are TRBV6-1 and TRBJ2-5; the match to TRBD1 covers 10 bases. V gave up 7 bases and J gave up 5 bases; unmatched junction bases: 13. The CDR3 consists of 16 residues. Germline V gene sequence: CDR1 MNHNS, CDR2 SASEGT. CDR3 protein: CASNRARGQGYETQYF. The CDR3 nucleotides read TGTGCCAGCAACCGGGCCCGGGGACAGGGGTACGAGACCCAGTACTTC.

The chain couples TRBV12-3 or TRBV12-4 to TRBJ2-5, with D maybe TRBD1 (5 bases). The V gene lost 6 bases and the J gene lost 5 bases, with 10 bases spanning the gap. The CDR3 runs to 12 residues. The CDR3 DNA reads TGTGCCAGCAGAACTGGGGCGGAGACCCAGTACTTC. It encodes CASRTGAETQYF.

This clonotype was seen a few times. V and J are TRBV7-9 and TRBJ2-7; tentative D call: TRBD2 (6 bases). The CDR3 extends over 13 amino acids. V was trimmed by 2 bases and J by 5 bases, leaving 10 bases between them. CDR1 and CDR2 (germline): SEHNR, FQNEAQ (reference sequence). CDR3 sequence: CASSLPPGDEQYF. As DNA, the CDR3 is TGTGCCAGCAGCTTACCGCCGGGGGACGAGCAGTACTTC.

This clonotype showed up just a few times. The genes are TRBV19 and TRBJ1-5, with 8 positions matching TRBD1. The CDR3 runs 12 residues. Germline V lookup: CDR1 LNHDA, CDR2 SQIVND (reference sequence). V trimming: 5 bases; J trimming: 9 bases; junction bases outside the gene matches: 3. The CDR3 DNA is TGTGCCAGTAGTTACGGACAGGGGCCCCAGCATTTT. As protein: CASSYGQGPQHF.

The V and J genes are TRBV6-5 and TRBJ2-3; possibly TRBD2 for D (6 bases). The CDR3 runs 16 residues. CDR1 is MNHEY and CDR2 is SVGAGI in the germline V gene. Trimming pared 4 bases from V and 8 bases from J, leaving 22 bases between. CDR3 amino acids: CASSSPGGRTPLTQYF. The CDR3, as DNA: TGTGCCAGCAGTTCTCCCGGGGGTAGGACCCCCCTTACGCAGTATTTT.

The chain employs TRBV2 and TRBJ2-1; D is uncertain. Trimming removed 4 bases at V and 0 bases at J, with 16 bases between. This CDR3 is 17 amino acids long. Germline V CDR1 and CDR2: SNHLY, FYNNEI. The CDR3 loop reads CASSALITSSSYNEQFF. The CDR3 coding sequence is TGTGCCAGCAGTGCTCTCATTACTTCGAGCTCCTACAATGAGCAGTTCTTC.

This sequence joins TRBV5-1 and TRBJ2-1, with D unclear. The CDR3 is made up of 15 amino acids. Trimming stripped 0 bases from V and 0 bases from J, with 7 bases between. Per the germline V gene, CDR1 is SGHRS and CDR2 is YFSETQ. The CDR3 sequence is CASSLAATSYNEQFF. The DNA for the CDR3 is TGCGCCAGCAGCTTGGCAGCAACCTCCTACAATGAGCAGTTCTTC.

In this sample, this clonotype turned up many times. V gene TRBV15 combines with J gene TRBJ2-7; possibly TRBD2 for D (6 bases). The V gene lost 8 bases and the J gene lost 4 bases, with 12 bases spanning the gap. The germline V gene encodes CDR1 LNHNV and CDR2 YYDKDF (reference sequence). This CDR3 comprises 12 residues. CDR3 coding DNA: TGTGCCACCGGGGACTTCGCTTACGAGCAGTACTTC. Translating it yields CATGDFAYEQYF.

The chain employs TRBV3-1 and TRBJ2-1, with 7 nucleotides matching TRBD2. The V and J ends lost 0 bases and 7 bases, in that order; junction bases with no gene match: 6. There are 15 residues in the CDR3. Germline CDR1 reads LGHDT; CDR2 reads YNNKEL (reference sequence). CDR3 amino acids: CASSQDRASGNEQFF. For the CDR3, the DNA is TGTGCCAGCAGCCAAGATCGGGCTAGCGGAAATGAGCAGTTCTTC.